This record looks at one T cell receptor beta chain sequence and its context. Its antigen remains unidentified. Per-base quality was not reported, and no clone a single base away is much larger than it. CDR1 and CDR2 were assigned from the germline V gene (reference sequence) as LNHDA and SQIVND. Including cysteine and phenylalanine, the CDR3 has 17 amino acids. The DNA shown is the 51-base CDR3, in frame from base 1. V was cut back by 8 bases and J by 0 bases, leaving a gap of 20 bases between them. The sample originates from a study of control samples from healthy donors and cancer patients (dated by TCRdb to the early 2020s). Libraries were constructed by the immunoSEQ multiplex PCR assay. Imported from immuneACCESS, the table was reduced by TCRdb to in-frame sequences with V and J called. These copies leave out some clones; in studies compared against another copy, an unresolved V gene accounts for under half, and the cause of the remainder is not known. The sample profile shows about 150,000 clones; around 88% of them were found once. The ten largest account for roughly 1.7% of the sample.

The V gene is TRBV19 and the J gene is TRBJ1-3; the D gene is not confidently resolved. The TCR was taken from a man aged 18-30 years in good health. The material sequenced was blood. The DNA sequence reads TGTGCCAGTTCCCTTCAGGCTGGGCTAGCCTCTGGAAACACCATATATTTT. Its coded protein is CASSLQAGLASGNTIYF.